Listed here are 13 T cell receptor beta chains from one sample, sequenced in a study of shared clonotypes between healthy human individuals. Terminally differentiated effector memory CD45RA+ cells were excluded from the naive CD8 cells, which were CD45RO-negative and positively selected for CCR7. Libraries were prepared by immunoSEQ multiplex PCR; TCRdb keeps only in-frame clonotypes and omits some of them. The sample lists approximately 2,000,000 clones; just under 95% were seen once. Sequencing used naive CD8+ T cells from PBMCs. The receptors here all came from a man younger than 35 in good health. Some clones in this sample may be carry-over from other donors' samples.

CDR3 sequence: CASSSVPSRRGLGEQYF. The DNA of the CDR3 is TGTGCCAGCAGCTCCGTTCCCTCGCGACGCGGATTGGGGGAGCAGTACTTC. The chain recombines TRBV7-9 with TRBJ2-7; D ambiguous. CDR1 and CDR2 (germline): SEHNR, FQNEAQ (reference sequence). The V and J ends lost 4 bases and 7 bases respectively, with 26 bases between them. The CDR3 is 17 amino acids.

The chain joins TRBV6-6 to TRBJ1-3; 7 bases line up with TRBD1. CDR3 size: 14 residues. CDR1 and CDR2 (germline): MNHNY, SVGAGI (reference sequence). V was clipped by 4 bases and J by 3 bases; unmatched bases: 3. CDR3 in amino acids: CASSSTGSGNTIYF. The CDR3 coding sequence is TGTGCCAGCAGTTCGACAGGGAGTGGAAACACCATATATTTT.

The CDR3 DNA sequence: TGTGCCAGTAGTATAGGAGTCGGAGAACAACATGGCTACACCTTC. It is translated as CASSIGVGEQHGYTF. The chain recombines TRBV19 with TRBJ1-2; D not resolved. This CDR3 has 15 amino acids. V was cut by 1 base and J by 6 bases, with 15 bases left in between. CDR1 and CDR2 from the germline V gene are LNHDA and SQIVND (reference sequence).

This sequence joins TRBV2 and TRBJ1-4; D not certain. Germline CDR1 SNHLY, CDR2 FYNNEI. CDR3 length equals 15 residues. The germline V and J ends were trimmed by 6 bases and 0 bases, with 11 bases remaining between them. CDR3 DNA sequence: TGTGCCAGCAGGGACCGACTTGCAACTAATGAAAAACTGTTTTTT. It encodes CASRDRLATNEKLFF.

This clone is a singleton in its sample. The chain joins TRBV7-2 to TRBJ2-5; D perhaps matches TRBD2 (6 bases). Trimming stripped 3 bases from V and 5 bases from J, with 16 bases between. The germline CDR1 and CDR2 sequences are SGHTA and FQGNSA. The CDR3 extends over 15 amino acids. The CDR3 sequence is CASSFTRGRGETQYF. In DNA, the CDR3 is TGTGCCAGCAGCTTTACCCGGGGACGGGGGGAGACCCAGTACTTC.

The chain links TRBV7-2 to TRBJ2-2; the match to TRBD2 covers 10 bases. The CDR3 length is 18 residues. Germline CDR1 and CDR2: SGHTA and FQGNSA. V was pared by 4 bases and J by 8 bases, with 16 bases of the junction left unmatched. The CDR3 DNA sequence: TGTGCCAGCAGCTGGGCTCTAGCGGCTAGCGGGAGTGGGGGGGAGCTGTTTTTT. This encodes CASSWALAASGSGGELFF.

J is TRBJ2-7 and V is TRBV5-1; 7 nucleotides line up with TRBD2. The CDR3 sequence is 16 residues long. Germline CDR1 reads SGHRS; CDR2 reads YFSETQ. J was trimmed by 7 bases and V by 0 bases; bases with no gene match: 13. The CDR3 nucleotides are TGCGCCAGCAGCTTGGCCCGGGACTTAGAGCGGGATGAGCAGTACTTC. Translating gives CASSLARDLERDEQYF.

This CDR3 reads CASSPRREADYEQYF. The DNA of the CDR3 is TGCGCCAGCAGCCCCAGACGGGAGGCCGATTACGAGCAGTACTTC. The chain joins TRBV5-1 to TRBJ2-7; 7 bases line up with TRBD2. Trimming cost V 4 bases and J 4 bases; bases outside gene matches: 11. CDR3 size: 15 residues. CDR1 is SGHRS, CDR2 YFSETQ, per germline.

The chain employs TRBV10-3 and TRBJ1-3, with D maybe TRBD1 (6 bases). The CDR3 covers 14 residues. The ends were cut back, 7 bases at V and 4 bases at J, with 14 bases in the middle. Germline-derived CDR1 and CDR2 are ENHRY and SYGVKD. CDR3 protein: CAITSYRAGNTIYF. The CDR3 DNA follows: TGTGCCATCACCTCCTACAGGGCCGGAAACACCATATATTTT.

Remarks on this clone: The same CDR3 arises from other DNA sequences in this sample as well. CDR3 protein: CASSPNSYEQYF. The CDR3 DNA reads as TGTGCCAGCTCACCGAACAGCTACGAGCAGTACTTC. This rearrangement joins TRBV18 to TRBJ2-7; D is uncertain. Trimming cost V 3 bases and J 3 bases, with 6 bases left between them. The CDR3 totals 12 residues. CDR1 is KGHSH and CDR2 is LQKENI in the germline V gene.

The rearrangement joins TRBV27 to TRBJ1-2; 11 bases line up with TRBD1. The CDR3 runs 14 residues. The V segment lost 4 bases and the J segment 8 bases; nucleotides outside the gene matches: 6. Germline CDR1 MNHEY, CDR2 SMNVEV (reference sequence). CDR3 DNA: TGTGCCAGCAGTTGGGACAGGGGGATGGAGGGCTACACCTTC. Protein sequence: CASSWDRGMEGYTF.

V gene TRBV7-9 combines with J gene TRBJ2-2; D perhaps matches TRBD1 (6 bases). V lost 5 bases to trimming and J lost 8 bases, with 15 bases between them. Germline loops: CDR1 SEHNR, CDR2 FQNEAQ (reference sequence). The CDR3 is 14 residues long. This CDR3 reads CASSPTGKRGELFF. The CDR3 DNA sequence: TGTGCCAGCAGCCCTACAGGGAAAAGAGGGGAGCTGTTTTTT.

The sample holds a few counts of this clone. The genes are TRBV10-3 and TRBJ1-2; the D gene is possibly TRBD1 (5 bases). Germline V lookup: CDR1 ENHRY, CDR2 SYGVKD. V was shortened by 11 bases and J by 0 bases, with 10 bases between the two germline ends. The CDR3 covers 12 residues. The CDR3, as DNA: TGTGCCGTAGGGGCCGCTAACTATGGCTACACCTTC. Translated: CAVGAANYGYTF.